This note documents a single TCR beta chain sequence. The entry originates in a study of blood T cell repertoires in COVID-19. Per the study methods: Amplification with reference gene primers provided the estimates of nucleated cell counts. Data came from immunoSEQ multiplex PCR; TCRdb stores just in-frame clones and leaves some out. The V and J calls and clone size come from that table; D and trimming were worked out from the DNA. The sample carries around 220,000 clones, around 89% recorded once. The CDR3 sequence is 14 residues long. Trimming shortened V by 1 base and J by 8 bases, and 12 bases separated the two germline ends. Germline V gives CDR1 SGHRS, CDR2 YFSETQ. Participants were aged about 18 to 90 years, lived in 20 to 25 US areas, and enrolled virtually.

This clonotype originated in a man aged 25-40 years who had been exposed to COVID-19. Sequencing used PBMCs or T cells enriched from blood (not recorded which). The chain employs TRBV5-1 and TRBJ1-4, with D tentatively TRBD1 (5 bases). CDR3 sequence (DNA): TGCGCCAGCAGCTTGACCCAGGGTAAAGAAAAACTGTTTTTT. Translation: CASSLTQGKEKLFF. The full variable domain, in which reference TRBV5-1 and TRBJ1-4 provide the parts outside the CDR3, is KAGVTQTPRYLIKTRGQQVTLSCSPISGHRSVSWYQQTPGQGLQFLFEYFSETQRNKGNFPGRFSGRQFSNSRSEMNVSTLELGDSALYLCASSLTQGKEKLFFGSGTQLSVL.